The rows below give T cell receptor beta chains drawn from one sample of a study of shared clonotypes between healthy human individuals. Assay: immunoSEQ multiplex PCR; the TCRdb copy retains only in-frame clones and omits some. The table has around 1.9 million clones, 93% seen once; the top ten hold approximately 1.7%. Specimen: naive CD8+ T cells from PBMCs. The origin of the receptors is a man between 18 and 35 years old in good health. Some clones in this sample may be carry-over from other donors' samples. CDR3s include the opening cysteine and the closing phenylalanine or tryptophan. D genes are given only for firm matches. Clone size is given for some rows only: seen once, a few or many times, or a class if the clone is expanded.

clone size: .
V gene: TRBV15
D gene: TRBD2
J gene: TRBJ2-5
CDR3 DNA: TGTGCCACCAGCAGAGAACCTATAGATCTGGTAGTGGGAGGGCAAGAGACCCAGTACTTC
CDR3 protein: CATSREPIDLVVGGQETQYF

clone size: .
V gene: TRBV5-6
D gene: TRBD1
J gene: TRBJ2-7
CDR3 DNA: TGTGCCAGCCGCTCGGGACAGGGGGACTGGGAGCAGTACTTC
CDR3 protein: CASRSGQGDWEQYF

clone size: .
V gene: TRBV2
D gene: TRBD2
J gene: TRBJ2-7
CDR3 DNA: TGTGCCAGCAGTGAAATACTAGCGGGGACCTACGAGCAGTACTTC
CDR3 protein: CASSEILAGTYEQYF

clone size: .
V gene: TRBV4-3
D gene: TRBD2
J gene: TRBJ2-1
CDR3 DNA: TGCGCCAGCAGCCAAGATTGGGGACTAGTGAACAATGAGCAGTTCTTC
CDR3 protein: CASSQDWGLVNNEQFF

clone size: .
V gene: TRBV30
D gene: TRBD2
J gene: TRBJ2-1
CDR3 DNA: TGTGCCTGGCTTAGCGGGAGGGTCTACAATGAGCAGTTCTTC
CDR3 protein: CAWLSGRVYNEQFF

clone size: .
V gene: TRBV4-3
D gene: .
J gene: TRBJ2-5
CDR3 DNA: TGCGCCAGCAGCCAAGGGTGGCGGGAGACCCAGTACTTC
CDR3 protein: CASSQGWRETQYF

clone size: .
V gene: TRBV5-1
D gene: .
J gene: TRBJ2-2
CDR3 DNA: TGCGCCAGCAGCTTGGTCCCCGGGACCGCGAACACCGGGGAGCTGTTTTTT
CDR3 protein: CASSLVPGTANTGELFF

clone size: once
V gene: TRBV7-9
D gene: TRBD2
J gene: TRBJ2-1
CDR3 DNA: TGTGCCAGCAGACCTCGACTAGCGGGATGGGACAATGAGCAGTTCTTC
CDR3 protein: CASRPRLAGWDNEQFF

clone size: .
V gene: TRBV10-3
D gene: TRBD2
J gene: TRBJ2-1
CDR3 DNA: TGTGCCATGTCGGCCCTAGCGGACATGAATGAGCAGTTCTTC
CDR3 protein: CAMSALADMNEQFF

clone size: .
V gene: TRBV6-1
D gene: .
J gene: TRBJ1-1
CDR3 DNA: TGTGCCAGCAGTGTGGCAGGTTGGAACACTGAAGCTTTCTTT
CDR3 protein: CASSVAGWNTEAFF

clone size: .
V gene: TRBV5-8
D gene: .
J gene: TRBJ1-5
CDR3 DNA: TGTGCCAGCAGCTCGTTTGGACAGCACAATCAGCCCCAGCATTTT
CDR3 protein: CASSSFGQHNQPQHF

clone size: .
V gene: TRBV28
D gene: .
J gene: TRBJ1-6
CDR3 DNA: TGTGCCAGCAGTTTTCCAAGACGGGATAATTCACCCCTCCACTTT
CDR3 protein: CASSFPRRDNSPLHF

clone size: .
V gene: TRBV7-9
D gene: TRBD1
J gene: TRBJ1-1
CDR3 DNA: TGTGCCAGCAGCTCTCCAGGGGGCAACACTGAAGCTTTCTTT
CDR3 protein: CASSSPGGNTEAFF

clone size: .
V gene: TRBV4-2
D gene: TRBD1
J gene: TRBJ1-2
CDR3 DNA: TGTGCCAGCAGCCAGGCTCAGGGGGCGGTGGATGGCTACACCTTC
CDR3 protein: CASSQAQGAVDGYTF

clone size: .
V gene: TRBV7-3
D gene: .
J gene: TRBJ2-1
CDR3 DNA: TGTGCCAGCAGCTTAACGCTTCTGGCCTACAATGAGCAGTTCTTC
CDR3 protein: CASSLTLLAYNEQFF

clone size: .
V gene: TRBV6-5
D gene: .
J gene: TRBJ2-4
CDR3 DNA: TGTGCCAGCAGTCTCCATCTAGAGGGGGAAAACATTCAGTACTTC
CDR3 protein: CASSLHLEGENIQYF

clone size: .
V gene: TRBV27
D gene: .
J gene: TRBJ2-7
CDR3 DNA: TGTGCCAGCAGTCTAGACGGGTACGAGCAGTACTTC
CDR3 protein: CASSLDGYEQYF